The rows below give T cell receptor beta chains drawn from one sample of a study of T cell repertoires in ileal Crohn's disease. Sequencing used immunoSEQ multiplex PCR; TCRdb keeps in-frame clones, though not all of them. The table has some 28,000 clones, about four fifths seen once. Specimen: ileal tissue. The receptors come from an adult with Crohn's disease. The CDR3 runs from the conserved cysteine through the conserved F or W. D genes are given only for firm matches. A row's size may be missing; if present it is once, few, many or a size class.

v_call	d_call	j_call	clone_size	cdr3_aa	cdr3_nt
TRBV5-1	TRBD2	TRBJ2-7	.	CASSAGRGGNYEQYF	TGCGCCAGCAGCGCTGGGCGGGGGGGGAACTACGAGCAGTACTTC
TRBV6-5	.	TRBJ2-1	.	CASSSLGGPGNEQFF	TGTGCCAGCAGTTCGCTTGGAGGGCCGGGGAATGAGCAGTTCTTC
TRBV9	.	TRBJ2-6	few	CASSVAQGANVLTF	TGTGCCAGCAGCGTAGCCCAAGGGGCCAACGTCCTGACTTTC
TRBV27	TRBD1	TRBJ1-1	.	CASSSQITGGIEAFF	TGTGCCAGCAGTTCCCAGATCACAGGGGGTATAGAAGCTTTCTTT
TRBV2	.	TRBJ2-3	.	CASSETRRRVTSTDTQYF	TGTGCCAGCAGTGAAACCCGCCGGCGGGTCACTAGCACAGATACGCAGTATTTT
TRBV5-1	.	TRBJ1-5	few	CASNAQGGQPQHF	TGCGCCAGCAATGCGCAGGGTGGTCAGCCCCAGCATTTT
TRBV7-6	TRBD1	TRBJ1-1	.	CASSRTGDTEAFF	TGTGCCAGCAGCCGCACAGGGGACACTGAAGCTTTCTTT
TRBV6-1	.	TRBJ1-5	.	CASTGGGREPQHF	TGTGCCAGCACCGGCGGGGGGCGAGAGCCCCAGCATTTT
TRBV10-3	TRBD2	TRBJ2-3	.	CAISPSGSTDTQYF	TGTGCCATCAGCCCTAGCGGGAGTACAGATACGCAGTATTTT
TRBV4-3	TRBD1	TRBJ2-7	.	CASSQDPGQGSYEQYF	TGCGCCAGCAGCCAAGATCCGGGACAGGGGTCCTACGAGCAGTACTTC
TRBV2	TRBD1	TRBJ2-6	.	CASSGQGRSGANVLTF	TGTGCCAGCAGTGGACAGGGACGCTCTGGGGCCAACGTCCTGACTTTC
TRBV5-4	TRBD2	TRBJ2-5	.	CASSFGGSTKTQYF	TGTGCCAGCAGCTTTGGCGGGAGCACCAAGACCCAGTACTTC
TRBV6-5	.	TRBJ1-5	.	CASSSTGLGQPQHF	TGTGCCAGCAGTTCAACGGGTCTCGGTCAGCCCCAGCATTTT
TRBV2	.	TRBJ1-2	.	CASSPSTGIYGYTF	TGTGCCAGCAGCCCCTCCACAGGGATCTATGGCTACACCTTC
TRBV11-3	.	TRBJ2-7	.	CASSLALTYEQYF	TGTGCCAGCAGCTTAGCACTCACCTACGAGCAGTACTTC
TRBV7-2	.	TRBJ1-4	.	CASSLRQTDEKLFF	TGTGCCAGCAGCTTACGGCAGACAGATGAAAAACTGTTTTTT
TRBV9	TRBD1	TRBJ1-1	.	CASSPQDRGLAEAFF	TGTGCCAGCAGCCCTCAGGACAGGGGGCTTGCTGAAGCTTTCTTT
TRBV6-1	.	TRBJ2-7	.	CASSATDRDLLYHEQYF	TGTGCCAGCAGTGCCACCGATCGGGATCTTTTATATCACGAGCAGTACTTC
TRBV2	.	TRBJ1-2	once	CASETERGVGYTF	TGTGCCAGCGAGACTGAAAGGGGTGTAGGCTACACCTTC
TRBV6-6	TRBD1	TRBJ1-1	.	CASLPPETGGAEAFF	TGTGCCAGCTTACCCCCCGAGACAGGGGGAGCCGAAGCTTTCTTT
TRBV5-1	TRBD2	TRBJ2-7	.	CASSDSIPAGAYEQYF	TGCGCCAGCAGCGACAGTATACCAGCGGGAGCATACGAGCAGTACTTC
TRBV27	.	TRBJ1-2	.	CASSAAGAPRGGYTF	TGTGCCAGCAGTGCGGCGGGGGCCCCCCGGGGCGGCTACACCTTC
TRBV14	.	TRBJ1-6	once	CASSPLGSRNSPLHF	TGTGCCAGCAGCCCCCTCGGATCGCGGAATTCACCCCTCCACTTT
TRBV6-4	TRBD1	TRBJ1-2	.	CASSADRGYGYTF	TGTGCCAGCAGTGCCGACAGGGGATATGGCTACACCTTC
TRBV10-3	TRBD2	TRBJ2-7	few	CAIGRGDYEQYF	TGTGCCATCGGGCGGGGGGACTACGAGCAGTACTTC
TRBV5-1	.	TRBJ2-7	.	CASSPIPRQGNEQYF	TGCGCCAGCAGCCCCATTCCGAGGCAGGGTAACGAGCAGTACTTC
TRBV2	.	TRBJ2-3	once	CASSDRGFSTDTQYF	TGTGCCAGCAGTGATAGGGGCTTTAGCACAGATACGCAGTATTTT
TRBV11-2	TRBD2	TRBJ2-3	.	CASSVLAATDTQYF	TGTGCCAGCAGTGTACTAGCGGCCACAGATACGCAGTATTTT
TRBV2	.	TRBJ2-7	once	CASGEVRYEQYF	TGTGCCAGCGGGGAGGTGCGCTACGAGCAGTACTTC
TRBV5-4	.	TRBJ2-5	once	CASSLPRETQYF	TGTGCCAGCAGCTTGCCCCGGGAGACCCAGTACTTC
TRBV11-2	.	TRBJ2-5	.	CASSDGQLTTQYF	TGTGCCAGCAGCGATGGACAGCTCACGACCCAGTACTTC
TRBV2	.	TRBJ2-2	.	CASTDTYPNTGELFF	TGTGCCAGCACAGACACATACCCGAACACCGGGGAGCTGTTTTTT
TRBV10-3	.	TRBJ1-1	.	CAISGNMNTEAFF	TGTGCCATCAGTGGTAACATGAACACTGAAGCTTTCTTT
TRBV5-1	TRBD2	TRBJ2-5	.	CASSSTSGDLQETQYF	TGCGCCAGCAGCTCAACTAGCGGGGATCTCCAAGAGACCCAGTACTTC
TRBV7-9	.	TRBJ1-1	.	CASSFGDTEAFF	TGTGCCAGCAGCTTCGGGGACACTGAAGCTTTCTTT
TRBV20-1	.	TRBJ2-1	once	CSASRLVEQFF	TGCAGTGCTAGCCGACTAGTGGAGCAGTTCTTC
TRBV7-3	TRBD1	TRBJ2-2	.	CASSLSPTGTGGDGELFF	TGTGCCAGCAGCCTCAGTCCTACCGGGACAGGGGGCGACGGGGAGCTGTTTTTT
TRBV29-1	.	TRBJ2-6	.	CSVQGCTGGDVLTF	TGCAGCGTTCAAGGGTGTACAGGGGGGGACGTCCTGACTTTC
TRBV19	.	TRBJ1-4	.	CASSISGDNEKLFF	TGTGCCAGTAGTATTTCAGGTGATAATGAAAAACTGTTTTTT
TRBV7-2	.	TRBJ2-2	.	CASSLVSPGELFF	TGTGCCAGCAGCTTAGTATCCCCCGGGGAGCTGTTTTTT
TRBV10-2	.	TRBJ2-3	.	CATQFPDTQYF	TGCGCCACCCAGTTTCCAGATACGCAGTATTTT
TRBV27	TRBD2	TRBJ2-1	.	CASSLSGRGANEQFF	TGTGCCAGCAGTTTGAGCGGGAGGGGGGCCAATGAGCAGTTCTTC
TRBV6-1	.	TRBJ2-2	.	CASSHWAGKTGELFF	TGTGCCAGCAGTCACTGGGCAGGGAAAACCGGGGAGCTGTTTTTT
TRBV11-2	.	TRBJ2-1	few	CASSSDSYNEQFF	TGTGCCAGCAGCTCGGACAGCTACAATGAGCAGTTCTTC
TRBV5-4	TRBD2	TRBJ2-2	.	CASSRRGGSGTRFSGELFF	TGTGCCAGCAGCCGCCGGGGGGGGTCCGGGACTAGGTTCTCCGGGGAGCTGTTTTTT
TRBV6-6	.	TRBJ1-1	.	CASSYIRVENTEAFF	TGTGCCAGCAGTTACATCAGGGTCGAGAACACTGAAGCTTTCTTT
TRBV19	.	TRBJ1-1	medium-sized	CASSPQGAEAFF	TGTGCCAGTAGTCCACAGGGAGCTGAAGCTTTCTTT
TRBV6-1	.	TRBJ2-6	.	CASTQKNVLTF	TGTGCCAGCACTCAGAAAAACGTCCTGACTTTC
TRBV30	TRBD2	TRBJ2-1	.	CAWSPPIPGTSGWVEQFF	TGTGCCTGGAGTCCGCCTATACCAGGGACTAGCGGTTGGGTTGAGCAGTTCTTC
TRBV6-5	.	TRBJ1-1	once	CASSYIGINTEAFF	TGTGCCAGCAGTTACATCGGGATAAACACTGAAGCTTTCTTT
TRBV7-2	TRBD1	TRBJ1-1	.	CASSLGDRVYTEAFF	TGTGCCAGCAGCTTGGGGGACAGGGTATATACTGAAGCTTTCTTT
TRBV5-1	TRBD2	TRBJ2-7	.	CASSWRGGEQYF	TGCGCCAGCAGCTGGCGGGGGGGCGAGCAGTACTTC
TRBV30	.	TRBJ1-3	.	CAWTVGSSGNTIYF	TGTGCCTGGACGGTGGGGAGCTCTGGAAACACCATATATTTT
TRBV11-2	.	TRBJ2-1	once	CASSSFRGVAVTYNEQFF	TGTGCCAGCAGCTCCTTCAGGGGGGTAGCGGTTACCTACAATGAGCAGTTCTTC